A selection of T cell receptor beta chains follows, all from one sample in a study of cytomegalovirus exposure and HLA in healthy donors. Sequenced by immunoSEQ multiplex PCR; TCRdb stores in-frame clones only, minus some. The sample shows about 100,000 clones, 65% to 90% of them seen only once. Sequences were obtained from PBMCs. The receptors derive from a woman aged 18 to 35 in good health and CMV-seronegative. CDR3s leave out the opening cysteine and the closing phenylalanine or tryptophan.

len: 16; v_gene: TRBV13; CDR3aa: ASSLGFSLAGGLHEQF
len: 13; v_gene: TRBV5-1; CDR3aa: ASSLAGGPPHEQF
len: 14; v_gene: TRBV28; CDR3aa: ASSRTGKSGNQPQH
len: 15; v_gene: TRBV5-4; CDR3aa: ASSTLQAGGDTDTQY
len: 13; v_gene: TRBV19; CDR3aa: ASTGLAGGTDTQY
len: 13; v_gene: TRBV28; CDR3aa: ASSLQGARDTEAF
len: 12; v_gene: TRBV5-4; CDR3aa: ASSLGGRASEQY
len: 11; v_gene: TRBV6-6; CDR3aa: ASSYGQGDGYT
len: 14; v_gene: TRBV18; CDR3aa: ASSLRTGGDTGELF
len: 12; v_gene: TRBV7-2; CDR3aa: ASSPQQGGETQY
len: 13; v_gene: TRBV6-1; CDR3aa: ASSQYWVQDYEQY
len: 14; v_gene: TRBV6-5; CDR3aa: ASRYDRREGGAEAF
len: 12; v_gene: TRBV6-1; CDR3aa: ASSSGHSNTEAF
len: 12; v_gene: TRBV11-2; CDR3aa: ASSLAPSSYEQY
len: 14; v_gene: TRBV27; CDR3aa: ASSLSQAGGPYEQY
len: 13; v_gene: TRBV30; CDR3aa: AWRPDISSYNEQF
len: 11; v_gene: TRBV19; CDR3aa: ASSIGRGLGQF